These T cell receptor beta chains were read from a single sample in a study of long-term antiretroviral therapy in people with HIV. Assay used: immunoSEQ multiplex PCR; TCRdb lists only in-frame clones, some missing. This repertoire shows tens of thousands of clones, about 89% found once; its top ten account for roughly 5%. The sample was unsorted PBMCs, taken 0.1 years before starting antiretroviral therapy. These receptor sequences come from a woman in her forties or fifties with HIV. Each CDR3 is given with its conserved first and last residue. The D gene is left open where the match is weak. Part of the rows lack a size; the others show once, few, many or a class for expanded clones.

d_gene: -
j_gene: TRBJ2-1
len: 13
v_gene: TRBV7-6
abundance: -
CDR3aa: CASSSQIYNEQFF
CDR3nt: TGTGCCAGCAGCTCACAGATCTACAATGAGCAGTTCTTC

d_gene: -
j_gene: TRBJ2-4
len: 15
v_gene: TRBV13
abundance: -
CDR3aa: CASSTGRGAKNIQYF
CDR3nt: TGTGCCAGCAGCACTGGACGGGGGGCCAAAAACATTCAGTACTTC

d_gene: TRBD1
j_gene: TRBJ2-3
len: 15
v_gene: TRBV6-1
abundance: -
CDR3aa: CASRAGQGRTDTQYF
CDR3nt: TGTGCCAGCAGGGCGGGACAGGGGCGCACAGATACGCAGTATTTT

d_gene: -
j_gene: TRBJ1-3
len: 15
v_gene: TRBV7-9
abundance: -
CDR3aa: CASSPMRVSGNTIYF
CDR3nt: TGTGCCAGCAGCCCCATGAGGGTCTCTGGAAACACCATATATTTT

d_gene: -
j_gene: TRBJ1-5
len: 13
v_gene: TRBV9
abundance: -
CDR3aa: CASSVDGNQPQHF
CDR3nt: TGTGCCAGCAGCGTAGACGGGAATCAGCCCCAGCATTTT

d_gene: TRBD1
j_gene: TRBJ2-1
len: 15
v_gene: TRBV15
abundance: -
CDR3aa: CATETGKGSYNEQFF
CDR3nt: TGTGCCACCGAGACAGGGAAGGGCTCCTACAATGAGCAGTTCTTC

d_gene: -
j_gene: TRBJ1-5
len: 16
v_gene: TRBV30
abundance: -
CDR3aa: CAWSVGDGLFNQPQHF
CDR3nt: TGTGCCTGGAGTGTAGGGGACGGACTCTTCAATCAGCCCCAGCATTTT

d_gene: -
j_gene: TRBJ2-1
len: 16
v_gene: TRBV6-4
abundance: once
CDR3aa: CASSEFGSGSYNEQFF
CDR3nt: TGTGCCAGCAGTGAATTTGGGTCGGGCTCCTACAATGAGCAGTTCTTC

d_gene: TRBD1
j_gene: TRBJ1-2
len: 17
v_gene: TRBV7-9
abundance: -
CDR3aa: CASSLGSGTGDNYGYTF
CDR3nt: TGTGCCAGCAGCTTAGGTTCTGGGACAGGGGATAACTATGGCTACACCTTC

d_gene: -
j_gene: TRBJ2-5
len: 13
v_gene: TRBV7-7
abundance: -
CDR3aa: CASSRDYQETQYF
CDR3nt: TGTGCTAGCAGCCGCGACTACCAAGAGACCCAGTACTTC

d_gene: -
j_gene: TRBJ1-1
len: 12
v_gene: TRBV11-2
abundance: -
CDR3aa: CASSGRNTEAFF
CDR3nt: TGTGCCAGCAGCGGACGGAACACTGAAGCTTTCTTT

d_gene: TRBD2
j_gene: TRBJ2-2
len: 15
v_gene: TRBV14
abundance: few
CDR3aa: CASSPRTSRAGELFF
CDR3nt: TGTGCCAGCAGTCCGCGGACTAGTCGGGCCGGGGAGCTGTTTTTT

d_gene: -
j_gene: TRBJ2-7
len: 12
v_gene: TRBV6-1
abundance: once
CDR3aa: CASSPGAYEQYF
CDR3nt: TGTGCCAGCAGCCCGGGAGCCTACGAGCAGTACTTC

d_gene: -
j_gene: TRBJ2-3
len: 14
v_gene: TRBV15
abundance: -
CDR3aa: CATSRVQDTDTQYF
CDR3nt: TGTGCCACCAGCAGAGTTCAAGACACAGATACGCAGTATTTT

d_gene: -
j_gene: TRBJ1-5
len: 12
v_gene: TRBV5-4
abundance: -
CDR3aa: CASSLDGQPQHF
CDR3nt: TGTGCCAGCAGCTTGGACGGTCAGCCCCAGCATTTT

d_gene: -
j_gene: TRBJ2-7
len: 14
v_gene: TRBV7-2
abundance: -
CDR3aa: CASSLVGASYEQYF
CDR3nt: TGTGCCAGCAGCTTAGTGGGGGCCTCCTACGAGCAGTACTTC

d_gene: TRBD2
j_gene: TRBJ2-2
len: 16
v_gene: TRBV7-2
abundance: -
CDR3aa: CASSSRLAGRNGELFF
CDR3nt: TGTGCCAGCAGCTCGAGACTAGCGGGGAGAAACGGGGAGCTGTTTTTT

d_gene: -
j_gene: TRBJ1-3
len: 15
v_gene: TRBV9
abundance: -
CDR3aa: CASSLDTGSGNTIYF
CDR3nt: TGTGCCAGCTCTTTGGACACCGGCTCTGGAAACACCATATATTTT

d_gene: -
j_gene: TRBJ1-6
len: 15
v_gene: TRBV7-2
abundance: -
CDR3aa: CASSSDGAEGTPLHF
CDR3nt: TGTGCCAGCAGCTCTGACGGAGCCGAGGGGACACCCCTCCACTTT

d_gene: TRBD1
j_gene: TRBJ1-3
len: 16
v_gene: TRBV5-1
abundance: -
CDR3aa: CASSSEGQGPGNTIYF
CDR3nt: TGCGCCAGCAGCTCCGAGGGACAGGGCCCTGGAAACACCATATATTTT

d_gene: TRBD2
j_gene: TRBJ2-5
len: 16
v_gene: TRBV18
abundance: -
CDR3aa: CASSPELAGGQETQYF
CDR3nt: TGTGCCAGCTCACCGGAGTTGGCGGGGGGGCAAGAGACCCAGTACTTC

d_gene: TRBD2
j_gene: TRBJ2-5
len: 16
v_gene: TRBV5-1
abundance: -
CDR3aa: CASSSGVAGAGETQYF
CDR3nt: TGCGCCAGCAGCTCGGGGGTAGCGGGGGCCGGAGAGACCCAGTACTTC

d_gene: -
j_gene: TRBJ1-6
len: 14
v_gene: TRBV9
abundance: -
CDR3aa: CASSGRHPNSPLHF
CDR3nt: TGTGCCAGCAGTGGAAGGCACCCTAATTCACCCCTCCACTTT

d_gene: -
j_gene: TRBJ2-6
len: 15
v_gene: TRBV5-1
abundance: -
CDR3aa: CASSFRGSGANVLTF
CDR3nt: TGCGCCAGCAGCTTTAGGGGCTCTGGGGCCAACGTCCTGACTTTC

d_gene: TRBD1
j_gene: TRBJ1-4
len: 14
v_gene: TRBV19
abundance: -
CDR3aa: CASSMGQGYEKLFF
CDR3nt: TGTGCCAGTAGTATGGGACAGGGCTACGAAAAACTGTTTTTT

d_gene: -
j_gene: TRBJ2-7
len: 16
v_gene: TRBV27
abundance: -
CDR3aa: CASSAFKTGPSYEQYF
CDR3nt: TGTGCCAGCAGTGCATTCAAGACGGGTCCCTCCTACGAGCAGTACTTC

d_gene: -
j_gene: TRBJ1-5
len: 16
v_gene: TRBV5-8
abundance: -
CDR3aa: CASSPLGPYSNQPQHF
CDR3nt: TGTGCCAGCAGCCCATTAGGGCCATATAGCAATCAGCCCCAGCATTTT

d_gene: -
j_gene: TRBJ1-1
len: 12
v_gene: TRBV9
abundance: -
CDR3aa: CASSVVTGGAFF
CDR3nt: TGTGCCAGCAGCGTAGTAACAGGAGGTGCTTTCTTT

d_gene: -
j_gene: TRBJ1-6
len: 15
v_gene: TRBV7-9
abundance: -
CDR3aa: CASSLVQGNNSPLHF
CDR3nt: TGTGCCAGCAGCTTAGTACAGGGAAACAATTCACCCCTCCACTTT

d_gene: -
j_gene: TRBJ1-2
len: 13
v_gene: TRBV30
abundance: medium-sized
CDR3aa: CAGQSERLYGYTF
CDR3nt: TGTGCCGGACAGTCCGAAAGACTCTATGGCTACACCTTC

d_gene: -
j_gene: TRBJ2-5
len: 17
v_gene: TRBV7-8
abundance: -
CDR3aa: CASLQDLTQKLQETQYF
CDR3nt: TGTGCCAGCCTCCAAGACTTGACCCAAAAGTTACAAGAGACCCAGTACTTC

d_gene: -
j_gene: TRBJ2-7
len: 13
v_gene: TRBV11-1
abundance: -
CDR3aa: CASSLVSGVEQYF
CDR3nt: TGTGCCAGCAGCTTAGTATCGGGGGTCGAGCAGTACTTC

d_gene: -
j_gene: TRBJ2-2
len: 13
v_gene: TRBV19
abundance: once
CDR3aa: CASSRGRAGELFF
CDR3nt: TGTGCCAGTTCTCGGGGGCGCGCCGGGGAGCTGTTTTTT

d_gene: TRBD1
j_gene: TRBJ1-4
len: 14
v_gene: TRBV29-1
abundance: -
CDR3aa: CSVDPTGSNEKLFF
CDR3nt: TGCAGCGTTGACCCGACAGGGTCTAATGAAAAACTGTTTTTT

d_gene: -
j_gene: TRBJ1-4
len: 16
v_gene: TRBV7-8
abundance: -
CDR3aa: CASSPYRAATNEKLFF
CDR3nt: TGTGCCAGCAGCCCGTACAGGGCTGCAACTAATGAAAAACTGTTTTTT

d_gene: TRBD1
j_gene: TRBJ1-3
len: 16
v_gene: TRBV11-3
abundance: once
CDR3aa: CASSFRDRGSGNTIYF
CDR3nt: TGTGCCAGCAGCTTCCGGGACAGGGGCTCTGGAAACACCATATATTTT

d_gene: -
j_gene: TRBJ1-2
len: 12
v_gene: TRBV2
abundance: -
CDR3aa: CASGNSNYGYTF
CDR3nt: TGTGCCAGCGGCAATTCGAACTATGGCTACACCTTC

d_gene: TRBD1
j_gene: TRBJ1-2
len: 15
v_gene: TRBV9
abundance: -
CDR3aa: CASSRDRGRGSGYTF
CDR3nt: TGTGCCAGCAGCCGGGACAGGGGGCGCGGTAGTGGCTACACCTTC

d_gene: -
j_gene: TRBJ1-4
len: 14
v_gene: TRBV6-5
abundance: -
CDR3aa: CASSLGGSNEKLFF
CDR3nt: TGTGCCAGCAGCCTCGGGGGATCTAATGAAAAACTGTTTTTT

d_gene: -
j_gene: TRBJ2-3
len: 14
v_gene: TRBV12-5
abundance: -
CDR3aa: CASGLGLETDTQYF
CDR3nt: TGTGCTAGTGGTTTGGGGCTAGAAACAGATACGCAGTATTTT

d_gene: -
j_gene: TRBJ2-3
len: 15
v_gene: TRBV7-2
abundance: -
CDR3aa: CASSPWAPKADTQYF
CDR3nt: TGTGCCAGCAGCCCATGGGCCCCCAAGGCAGATACGCAGTATTTT

d_gene: -
j_gene: TRBJ2-1
len: 12
v_gene: TRBV12-5
abundance: -
CDR3aa: CASGLGQNEQFF
CDR3nt: TGTGCTAGTGGTTTGGGTCAAAATGAGCAGTTCTTC

d_gene: -
j_gene: TRBJ1-1
len: 11
v_gene: TRBV5-1
abundance: -
CDR3aa: CASSVDGEAFF
CDR3nt: TGCGCCAGCAGCGTCGACGGTGAAGCTTTCTTT

d_gene: -
j_gene: TRBJ1-5
len: 13
v_gene: TRBV29-1
abundance: few
CDR3aa: CSVQESNGQPQHF
CDR3nt: TGCAGCGTCCAGGAATCGAACGGGCAGCCCCAGCATTTT